This is a list of T cell receptor beta chains from one sample in a study of T cell responses to AZD1222 COVID-19 vaccine. TCRdb's copy holds only in-frame clones and misses some; the assay was immunoSEQ multiplex PCR. The sample gives about 140,000 clones, roughly nine tenths of which show up once; 1.5% to 2% is in the top ten. This sample comprised peripheral blood, obtained on day 0 of AZD1222 vaccination. These receptors all stem from an adult in good health. CDR3s include the opening cysteine and the closing phenylalanine or tryptophan. The D gene is left open where the match is weak. Size is omitted from some rows. Given values are once, few, many or a class for expanded clones.

d_call	v_call	clone_size	j_call	cdr3_aa	cdr3_nt
NA	TRBV5-4	NA	TRBJ2-2	CASSLYRTANTGELFF	TGTGCCAGCAGCTTGTATAGGACAGCGAACACCGGGGAGCTGTTTTTT
TRBD1	TRBV24-1	NA	TRBJ2-6	CATSDNRQGSGANVLTF	TGTGCCACCAGCGACAATCGACAGGGTTCTGGGGCCAACGTCCTGACTTTC
TRBD1	TRBV20-1	NA	TRBJ1-2	CSASREGAGKNGYTF	TGCAGTGCTAGTAGAGAGGGGGCAGGAAAGAATGGCTACACCTTC
TRBD2	TRBV5-4	NA	TRBJ2-7	CASSLVGAGLAGAYEQYF	TGTGCCAGCAGCTTGGTGGGCGCGGGACTAGCGGGAGCCTACGAGCAGTACTTC
TRBD1	TRBV6-1	NA	TRBJ1-2	CASSGPSGYTGVTNYGYTF	TGTGCCAGCAGTGGACCGAGCGGATATACAGGGGTTACTAACTATGGCTACACCTTC
NA	TRBV11-2	NA	TRBJ2-3	CASSLETDTQYF	TGTGCCAGCAGCTTAGAGACAGATACGCAGTATTTT
NA	TRBV21-1	NA	TRBJ1-5	CASTYGTGPVNSNQPQHF	TGTGCCAGCACCTATGGAACAGGGCCAGTAAATAGCAATCAGCCCCAGCATTTT
TRBD1	TRBV7-2	NA	TRBJ2-1	CASSPLAGGHNEQFF	TGTGCCAGCAGCCCCCTGGCAGGGGGCCACAATGAGCAGTTCTTC
TRBD2	TRBV7-2	once	TRBJ2-3	CASSPSTSNTDTQYF	TGTGCCAGCAGCCCCTCGACTAGCAACACAGATACGCAGTATTTT
TRBD1	TRBV28	NA	TRBJ2-2	CASSLQGAGTGELFF	TGTGCCAGCAGTTTGCAGGGGGCGGGCACCGGGGAGCTGTTTTTT
NA	TRBV3-1/TRBV3-2	NA	TRBJ1-4	CASSQDPRPTNEKLFF	TGTGCCAGCAGCCAAGATCCGAGGCCCACCAATGAAAAACTGTTTTTT
NA	TRBV6-5	NA	TRBJ2-1	CASISGNEQFF	TGTGCCAGCATTAGCGGCAACGAGCAGTTCTTC
TRBD1	TRBV5-4	NA	TRBJ1-6	CASSLVRGTNSPLHF	TGTGCCAGCAGCTTGGTCAGGGGGACCAATTCACCCCTCCACTTT
NA	TRBV5-1	NA	TRBJ2-7	CASSLVQGHEQYF	TGCGCCAGCAGCTTGGTTCAAGGCCACGAGCAGTACTTC
TRBD2	TRBV3-1/TRBV3-2	NA	TRBJ2-5	CASSRQAGGPETQYF	TGTGCCAGCAGCCGCCAGGCGGGGGGCCCGGAGACCCAGTACTTC
TRBD1	TRBV4-3	NA	TRBJ2-3	CASGRTGADTQYF	TGCGCCAGCGGACGCACAGGGGCAGATACGCAGTATTTT
NA	TRBV11-2	NA	TRBJ2-1	CASSLDLFQFF	TGTGCCAGCAGCTTAGATCTTTTCCAGTTCTTC
TRBD1	TRBV25-1	once	TRBJ2-5	CASSAPAGGLETQYF	TGTGCCAGCAGTGCCCCGGCAGGGGGCTTGGAGACCCAGTACTTC
NA	TRBV19	NA	TRBJ1-5	CASRLTENSNQPQHF	TGTGCCAGTAGACTCACAGAGAATAGCAATCAGCCCCAGCATTTT
NA	TRBV6-5	NA	TRBJ1-2	CASSYFSPQEDGYTF	TGTGCCAGCAGTTACTTCAGTCCCCAGGAGGATGGCTACACCTTC
NA	TRBV29-1	few	TRBJ2-7	CSGSSGYEQYF	TGCAGCGGATCGAGCGGCTACGAGCAGTACTTC
NA	TRBV7-8	NA	TRBJ2-7	CASSLVGTSIPYEQYF	TGTGCCAGCAGCTTAGTAGGGACAAGCATACCCTACGAGCAGTACTTC
TRBD1	TRBV9	NA	TRBJ1-1	CASNRDRGFGTEAFF	TGTGCCAGCAACCGGGACAGGGGGTTTGGAACTGAAGCTTTCTTT
NA	TRBV4-3	NA	TRBJ2-6	CASSQDRASSSGANVLTF	TGCGCCAGCAGCCAAGATAGGGCCTCCAGCTCTGGGGCCAACGTCCTGACTTTC
NA	TRBV27	NA	TRBJ2-1	CASSLLTGWDEQFF	TGTGCCAGCAGTTTATTGACGGGGTGGGATGAGCAGTTCTTC
NA	TRBV7-9	NA	TRBJ2-5	CASSLGDWQETQYF	TGTGCCAGCAGCTTGGGGGACTGGCAAGAGACCCAGTACTTC
TRBD2	TRBV7-2	NA	TRBJ2-4	CASSLRPQRGISYVDF	TGTGCCAGCAGCCTCCGGCCCCAGCGGGGGATTTCTTACGTGGACTTC
TRBD2	TRBV11-3	once	TRBJ2-1	CASSFRLAGVSEQFF	TGTGCCAGCAGCTTCCGACTAGCGGGAGTTAGTGAGCAGTTCTTC
NA	TRBV12-3/TRBV12-4	NA	TRBJ1-2	CASSPGGAYGYTF	TGTGCCAGCAGCCCTGGGGGAGCCTATGGCTACACCTTC
NA	TRBV20-1	NA	TRBJ1-2	CSASRQADLYGYTF	TGCAGTGCTAGTAGGCAGGCTGACCTCTATGGCTACACCTTC
NA	TRBV7-3	NA	TRBJ2-2	CASSSGPRTRNTGELFF	TGTGCCAGCAGCTCCGGTCCCCGGACACGGAACACCGGGGAGCTGTTTTTT
TRBD1	TRBV5-1	NA	TRBJ2-2	CASSSQTGDTGELFF	TGCGCCAGCAGCTCCCAGACAGGGGACACCGGGGAGCTGTTTTTT
NA	TRBV13	NA	TRBJ1-2	CASSLWGVGEGFNYGYTF	TGTGCCAGCAGCTTATGGGGGGTTGGTGAGGGTTTCAACTATGGCTACACCTTC
NA	TRBV13	NA	TRBJ2-2	CASSLALRANTGELFF	TGTGCCAGCAGCTTGGCCTTGAGGGCGAACACCGGGGAGCTGTTTTTT
NA	TRBV27	once	TRBJ2-3	CASSLYASRTDTQYF	TGTGCCAGCAGTTTATATGCGTCCCGCACAGATACGCAGTATTTT
NA	TRBV28	once	TRBJ1-3	CASSPPATGRGNTIYF	TGTGCCAGCAGTCCCCCGGCGACCGGTCGGGGAAACACCATATATTTT
NA	TRBV12-3/TRBV12-4	NA	TRBJ2-3	CASTWGDDTQYF	TGTGCCAGCACCTGGGGGGACGATACGCAGTATTTT
NA	TRBV6-4	NA	TRBJ2-1	CASSETAGVNEQFF	TGTGCCAGCAGTGAAACGGCAGGGGTCAATGAGCAGTTCTTC
TRBD2	TRBV11-1	NA	TRBJ2-7	CASRPGTSVSYEQYF	TGTGCCAGCAGACCCGGGACTAGCGTCTCCTACGAGCAGTACTTC
NA	TRBV14	NA	TRBJ1-4	CASSQVGGTVNEKLFF	TGTGCCAGCAGCCAAGTAGGAGGGACGGTTAATGAAAAACTGTTTTTT
TRBD2	TRBV7-9	NA	TRBJ2-1	CASSPNILAGVVEQFF	TGTGCCAGCAGCCCGAACATACTAGCGGGAGTGGTTGAGCAGTTCTTC
TRBD1	TRBV6-1	NA	TRBJ1-5	CASSEVPTGRNQPQHF	TGTGCCAGCAGTGAAGTACCGACAGGGAGAAATCAGCCCCAGCATTTT